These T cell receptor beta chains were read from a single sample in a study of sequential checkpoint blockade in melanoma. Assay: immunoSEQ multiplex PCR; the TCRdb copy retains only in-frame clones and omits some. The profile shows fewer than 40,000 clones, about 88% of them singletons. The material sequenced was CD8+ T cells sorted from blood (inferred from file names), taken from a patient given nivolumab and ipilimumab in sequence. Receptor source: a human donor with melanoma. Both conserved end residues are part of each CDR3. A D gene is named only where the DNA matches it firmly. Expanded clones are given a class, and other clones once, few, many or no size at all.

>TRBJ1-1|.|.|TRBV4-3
TGCGCCAGCAGCCATCCAAGAGGGCAGGCTGAAGCTTTCTTT
CASSHPRGQAEAFF
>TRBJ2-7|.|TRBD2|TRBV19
TGTGCCAGTAGTATTCTGGGCGGGAGCACCCTCTACGAGCAGTACTTC
CASSILGGSTLYEQYF
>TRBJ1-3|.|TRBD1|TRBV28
TGTGCCAGCAGCTTTCTACAGGGGGCCACAGACACCATATATTTT
CASSFLQGATDTIYF
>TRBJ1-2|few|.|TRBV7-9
TGTGCCAGCAGCTTAGGGAGTGGCTACACCTTC
CASSLGSGYTF
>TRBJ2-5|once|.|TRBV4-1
TGCGCCAGCAGCCAAGTCGGTGGAGAGACCCAGTACTTC
CASSQVGGETQYF
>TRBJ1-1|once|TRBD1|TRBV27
TGTGCCAGCAGTGACAGGGGAAATCCGGCTGAAGCTTTCTTT
CASSDRGNPAEAFF
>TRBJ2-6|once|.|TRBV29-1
TGCAGCGTTGATACAGGGGGGGGCTCTGGGGCCAACGTCCTGACTTTC
CSVDTGGGSGANVLTF
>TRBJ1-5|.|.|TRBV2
TGTGCCAGCAGTGGGACAGCGACGAACAATCAGCCCCAGCATTTT
CASSGTATNNQPQHF
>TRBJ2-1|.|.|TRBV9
TGTGCCAGCAGCGTAGCAGTCCGCAATGAGCAGTTCTTC
CASSVAVRNEQFF
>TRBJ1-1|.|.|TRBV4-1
TGCGCCAGCAGCGAGGAATTCACTGAAGCTTTCTTT
CASSEEFTEAFF
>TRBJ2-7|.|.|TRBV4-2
TGTGCCAGCAGCCAAGATTTTAAAGCGAACGAGCAGTACTTC
CASSQDFKANEQYF
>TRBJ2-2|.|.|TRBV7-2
TGTGCCAGCAGCTACCAGGGGTTTGACACCGGGGAGCTGTTTTTT
CASSYQGFDTGELFF
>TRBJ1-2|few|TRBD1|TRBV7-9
TGTGCCAGCAGCTTAGGGACAGGGTGGTCGGCCTACACCTTC
CASSLGTGWSAYTF
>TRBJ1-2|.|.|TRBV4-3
TGCGCCAGCAGCCAAGACAGTCATAACTATGGCTACACCTTC
CASSQDSHNYGYTF
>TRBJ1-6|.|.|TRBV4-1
TGCGCCAGCAGCCAAGAGACAGCTAATTCACCCCTCCACTTT
CASSQETANSPLHF
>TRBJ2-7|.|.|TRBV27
TGTGCCAGCAGTTTAATTCCTAGCTACGAGCAGTACTTC
CASSLIPSYEQYF
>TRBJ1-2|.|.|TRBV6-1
TGTGCCAACGAGGGACTAGGAGATGGCTACACCTTC
CANEGLGDGYTF
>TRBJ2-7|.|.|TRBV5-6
TGTGCCAGCAGCTGGGGCTTCCCAAGATCAGACTACGAGCAGTACTTC
CASSWGFPRSDYEQYF
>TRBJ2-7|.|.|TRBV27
TGTGCCAGCAGTTTATCGGGAGGGACAGGCACCTACGAGCAGTACTTC
CASSLSGGTGTYEQYF
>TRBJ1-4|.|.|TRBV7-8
TGTGCCAGCAGCTTAGTCTCGTTTACAGGGAGCGAAAAACTGTTTTTT
CASSLVSFTGSEKLFF
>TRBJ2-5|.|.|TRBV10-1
TGCGCCAGCAGTGAATCGGGAAATTCGGAGACCCAGTACTTC
CASSESGNSETQYF
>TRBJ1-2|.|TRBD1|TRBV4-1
TGCGCCAGCAGCCAGGAACAGGGGGCTTTGGACTATGGCTACACCTTC
CASSQEQGALDYGYTF
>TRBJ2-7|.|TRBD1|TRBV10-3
TGTGCCATCAGTGGTGGACAGGGCAGATACGAGCAGTACTTC
CAISGGQGRYEQYF
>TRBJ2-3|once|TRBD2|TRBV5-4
TGTGCCAGCAGCAATCGCCCCGGGGGGGCTAGCACAGATACGCAGTATTTT
CASSNRPGGASTDTQYF
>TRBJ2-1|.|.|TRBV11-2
TGTGCCAGCAGCTTAGTCGTTATACCGAGCTCCTACAATGAGCAGTTCTTC
CASSLVVIPSSYNEQFF
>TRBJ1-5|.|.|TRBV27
TGTGCCAGCAGTCCTCGACAGGGCAATCAGCCCCAGCATTTT
CASSPRQGNQPQHF
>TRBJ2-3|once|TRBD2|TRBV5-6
TGTGCCAGCAGCTTGGGAGGACTAGCGGGAGTTTTGTCAGATACGCAGTATTTT
CASSLGGLAGVLSDTQYF
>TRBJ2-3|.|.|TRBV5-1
TGCGCCAGCAGCTTGGCGGGACACAGCACAGATACGCAGTATTTT
CASSLAGHSTDTQYF